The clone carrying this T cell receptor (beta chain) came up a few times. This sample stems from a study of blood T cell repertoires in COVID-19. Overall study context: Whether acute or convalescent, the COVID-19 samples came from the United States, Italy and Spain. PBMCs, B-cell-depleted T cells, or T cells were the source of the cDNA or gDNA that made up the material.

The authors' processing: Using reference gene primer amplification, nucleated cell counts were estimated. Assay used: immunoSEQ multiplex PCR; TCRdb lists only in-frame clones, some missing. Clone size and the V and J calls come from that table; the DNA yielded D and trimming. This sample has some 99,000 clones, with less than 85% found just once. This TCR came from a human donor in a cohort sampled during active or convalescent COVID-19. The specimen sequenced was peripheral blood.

CDR3 coding DNA: TGTGCCAGCAGCTTCGGGTCCACCTACGAGCAGTACTTC. It is translated as CASSFGSTYEQYF. V is TRBV5-4 and J is TRBJ2-7; the D is unclear. Germline V gene data show CDR1 as SGHNT and CDR2 as YYREEE (reference sequence). The CDR3 totals 13 residues. Trimming removed 2 bases from V and 2 bases from J, with 8 bases in between.